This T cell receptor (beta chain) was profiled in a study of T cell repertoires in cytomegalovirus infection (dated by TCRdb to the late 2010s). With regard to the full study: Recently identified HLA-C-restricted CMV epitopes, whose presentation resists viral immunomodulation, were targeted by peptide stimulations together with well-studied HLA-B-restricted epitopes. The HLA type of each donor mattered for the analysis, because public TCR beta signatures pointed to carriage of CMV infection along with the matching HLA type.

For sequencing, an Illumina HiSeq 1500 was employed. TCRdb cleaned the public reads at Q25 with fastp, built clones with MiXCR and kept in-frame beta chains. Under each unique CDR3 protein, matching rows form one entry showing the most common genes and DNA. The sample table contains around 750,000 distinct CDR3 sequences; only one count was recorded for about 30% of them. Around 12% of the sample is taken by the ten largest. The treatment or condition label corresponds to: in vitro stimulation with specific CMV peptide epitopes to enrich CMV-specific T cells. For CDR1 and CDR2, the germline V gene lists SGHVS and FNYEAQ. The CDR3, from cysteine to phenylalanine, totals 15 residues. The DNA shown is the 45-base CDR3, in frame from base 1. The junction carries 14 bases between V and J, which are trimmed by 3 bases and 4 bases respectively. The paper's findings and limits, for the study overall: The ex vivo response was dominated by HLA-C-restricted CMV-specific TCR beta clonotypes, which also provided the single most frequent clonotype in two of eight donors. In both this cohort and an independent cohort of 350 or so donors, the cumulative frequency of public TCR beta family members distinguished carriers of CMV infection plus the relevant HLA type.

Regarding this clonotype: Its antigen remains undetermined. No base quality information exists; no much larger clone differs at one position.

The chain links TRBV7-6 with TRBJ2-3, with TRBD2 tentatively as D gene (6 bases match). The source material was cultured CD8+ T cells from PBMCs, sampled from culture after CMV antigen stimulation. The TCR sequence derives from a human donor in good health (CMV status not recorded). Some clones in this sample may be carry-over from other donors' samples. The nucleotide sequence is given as TGTGCCAGCAGCTTTGGCTCTCGGGGGTCAGATACGCAGTATTTT. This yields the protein CASSFGSRGSDTQYF.